Listed below are T cell receptor beta chains from one sample, sequenced in a study of CD8 T cells in ankylosing spondylitis. TCRdb re-called the 5' RACE reads with MiXCR, one entry per CDR3 protein. This table holds about 700,000 distinct CDR3 sequences, 19% found once. The sample comprised blood, either unsorted or a sorted T cell fraction (not recorded which). The receptors come from a male donor with ankylosing spondylitis. The CDR3 runs from the conserved cysteine through the conserved F or W. The D gene is left open where the match is weak. A clone size is listed for some rows: how often the clone was seen (once, few, many), or a class if it is expanded.

abundance: .; j_gene: TRBJ2-7; d_gene: TRBD1; v_gene: TRBV10-3; CDR3nt: TGTGCCATCAGTGGGTTGGGACAGGGGTTCTACGAGCAGTACTTC; CDR3aa: CAISGLGQGFYEQYF
abundance: .; j_gene: TRBJ2-2; d_gene: TRBD1; v_gene: TRBV5-1; CDR3nt: TGCGCCAGCAGCCTCCATCTTGACAGGGTCAACACCGGGGAGCTGTTTTTT; CDR3aa: CASSLHLDRVNTGELFF
abundance: few; j_gene: TRBJ2-1; d_gene: .; v_gene: TRBV6-2/TRBV6-3; CDR3nt: TGTGCCAGCAGTTACTCGAGTCGATGGCAGTTCTTC; CDR3aa: CASSYSSRWQFF
abundance: few; j_gene: TRBJ1-6; d_gene: TRBD1; v_gene: TRBV20-1; CDR3nt: TGCAGCGCCCGGGACAGGGCGCTATCACCCCTCCACTTT; CDR3aa: CSARDRALSPLHF
abundance: few; j_gene: TRBJ1-3; d_gene: .; v_gene: TRBV12-3/TRBV12-4; CDR3nt: TGTGCCAGCAGTTTATGGGGGCTCTCTGGAAACACCATATATTTT; CDR3aa: CASSLWGLSGNTIYF
abundance: .; j_gene: TRBJ1-4; d_gene: .; v_gene: TRBV7-9; CDR3nt: TGTGCCAGCAGCCTCTACCCGAGTGAAAAACTGTTTTTT; CDR3aa: CASSLYPSEKLFF
abundance: .; j_gene: TRBJ2-7; d_gene: TRBD1; v_gene: TRBV7-2; CDR3nt: TGTGCCAGCAGCTCGGACGCGACAGGGCACTCCTACGAGCAGTACTTC; CDR3aa: CASSSDATGHSYEQYF
abundance: few; j_gene: TRBJ1-2; d_gene: .; v_gene: TRBV10-3; CDR3nt: TGTGCCATCAGTGAGTCGGCGGGACGATCTAACTATGGCTACACCTTC; CDR3aa: CAISESAGRSNYGYTF
abundance: .; j_gene: TRBJ2-1; d_gene: TRBD2; v_gene: TRBV20-1; CDR3nt: TGCAGTGCAAAATTGGGACTAGCGGGGAACAATGAGCAGTTCTTC; CDR3aa: CSAKLGLAGNNEQFF
abundance: few; j_gene: TRBJ1-2; d_gene: .; v_gene: TRBV4-1; CDR3nt: TGCGCCAGCAGCCAAGGGATGGTTTCTGGGTATGGCTACACCTTC; CDR3aa: CASSQGMVSGYGYTF
abundance: .; j_gene: TRBJ2-2; d_gene: .; v_gene: TRBV7-9; CDR3nt: TGTGCCAGCAGCTGGGCGGATTCGGCCGGGGAGCTGTTTTTT; CDR3aa: CASSWADSAGELFF
abundance: .; j_gene: TRBJ2-1; d_gene: TRBD1; v_gene: TRBV4-2; CDR3nt: TGTGCCAGCAGCCAAGTAGGACAGGGGGATAACAATGAGCAGTTCTTC; CDR3aa: CASSQVGQGDNNEQFF
abundance: .; j_gene: TRBJ2-3; d_gene: TRBD2; v_gene: TRBV20-1; CDR3nt: TGCAGTGCTAGCCCAGCGGGAGGCCCAGATACGCAGTATTTT; CDR3aa: CSASPAGGPDTQYF
abundance: .; j_gene: TRBJ2-7; d_gene: .; v_gene: TRBV5-1; CDR3nt: TGCGCCAGCAGCTTGGGCCAGAAGTCTTCCGAGCAGTACTTC; CDR3aa: CASSLGQKSSEQYF
abundance: .; j_gene: TRBJ2-5; d_gene: .; v_gene: TRBV7-8; CDR3nt: TGTGCCAGCAGCTTAGTCGCCAGGGTTGAGACCCAGTACTTC; CDR3aa: CASSLVARVETQYF